This T cell receptor (beta chain) was identified during a study of blood T cell repertoires in COVID-19. About the study: PBMCs, B-cell-depleted T cells, or T cells provided the cDNA or gDNA that made up the material.

In terms of age and location, participants ranged from roughly 18 to 100 years and lived in about two dozen US areas. Cohorts were determined from participant-reported clinical history. During the 2 weeks before they entered the study, exposed participants had met someone with a PCR-confirmed or clinician-diagnosed COVID-19 case. V lost 1 base and J 3 bases, leaving 17 bases between the germline ends. Germline V gene data show CDR1 as KGHDR and CDR2 as SFDVKD. The CDR3 is 18 amino acids. The data were produced by immunoSEQ multiplex PCR, yet TCRdb's version contains in-frame clones alone and is incomplete. The sample lists about 350,000 clones, 85% to 90% occurring once.

This clonotype originated in a woman in her twenties or thirties who had been exposed to COVID-19. The sequencing input was PBMCs or T cells enriched from blood (not recorded which). The chain joins TRBV24-1 to TRBJ2-2, with D perhaps matching TRBD2 (5 bases). CDR3: CATSDLRSSTSDTGELFF. Written as DNA, the CDR3 is TGTGCCACCAGTGATTTACGTTCAAGTACTAGTGACACCGGGGAGCTGTTTTTT.